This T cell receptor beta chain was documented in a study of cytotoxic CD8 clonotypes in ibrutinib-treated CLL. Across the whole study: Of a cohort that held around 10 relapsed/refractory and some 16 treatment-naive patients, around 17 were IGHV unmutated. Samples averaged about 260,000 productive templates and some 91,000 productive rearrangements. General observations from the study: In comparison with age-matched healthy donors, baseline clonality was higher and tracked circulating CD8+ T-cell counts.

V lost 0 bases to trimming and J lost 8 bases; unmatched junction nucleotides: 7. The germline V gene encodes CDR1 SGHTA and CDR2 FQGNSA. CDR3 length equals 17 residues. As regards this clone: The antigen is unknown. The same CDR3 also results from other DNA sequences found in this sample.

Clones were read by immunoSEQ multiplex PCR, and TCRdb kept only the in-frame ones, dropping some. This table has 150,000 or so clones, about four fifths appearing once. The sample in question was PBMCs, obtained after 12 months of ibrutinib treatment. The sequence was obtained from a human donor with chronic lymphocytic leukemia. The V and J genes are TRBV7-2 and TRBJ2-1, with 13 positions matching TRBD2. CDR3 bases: TGTGCCAGCAGCTTAGCGTTGAGACTAGCGGGGGGAGATGAGCAGTTCTTC. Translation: CASSLALRLAGGDEQFF.